This TCR beta chain derives from a study of cytomegalovirus exposure and HLA in healthy donors. On the study more broadly: Unique TCRs from HLA-typed donors, around 79 million of them, were held in an early data release. Ancestry clustering placed more than 80% of around 400 genotyped donors in the Caucasian-associated cluster. Notes on the study in general: Overall, approximately 150 TCR beta chains were annotated as cytomegalovirus-associated. It was shown in a later analysis that HLA-associated TCR beta chains were more clonally expanded than other, equally common chains.

This PCR relied on a set of 60 Vbeta primers and 13 Jbeta primers. Generated by immunoSEQ multiplex PCR, the TCRdb table keeps only in-frame clones and is missing some. The sample totals tens of thousands of clones. The germline V gene has CDR1 WNHNN and CDR2 SYGVQD (reference sequence). The CDR3 runs 15 residues. V trimming: 10 bases; J trimming: 7 bases; junction bases outside the gene matches: 10. Note on this clone: Its specificity is not known.

This rearrangement joins TRBV10-1 to TRBJ2-2; 12 nucleotides match TRBD2. Sequences were obtained from PBMCs. This clonotype was obtained from a man aged 45-65 years in good health and CMV-seronegative. CDR3: CATRPSGGASGELFF. The CDR3 DNA reads TGCGCCACCCGACCTAGCGGGGGGGCGAGCGGGGAGCTGTTTTTT.